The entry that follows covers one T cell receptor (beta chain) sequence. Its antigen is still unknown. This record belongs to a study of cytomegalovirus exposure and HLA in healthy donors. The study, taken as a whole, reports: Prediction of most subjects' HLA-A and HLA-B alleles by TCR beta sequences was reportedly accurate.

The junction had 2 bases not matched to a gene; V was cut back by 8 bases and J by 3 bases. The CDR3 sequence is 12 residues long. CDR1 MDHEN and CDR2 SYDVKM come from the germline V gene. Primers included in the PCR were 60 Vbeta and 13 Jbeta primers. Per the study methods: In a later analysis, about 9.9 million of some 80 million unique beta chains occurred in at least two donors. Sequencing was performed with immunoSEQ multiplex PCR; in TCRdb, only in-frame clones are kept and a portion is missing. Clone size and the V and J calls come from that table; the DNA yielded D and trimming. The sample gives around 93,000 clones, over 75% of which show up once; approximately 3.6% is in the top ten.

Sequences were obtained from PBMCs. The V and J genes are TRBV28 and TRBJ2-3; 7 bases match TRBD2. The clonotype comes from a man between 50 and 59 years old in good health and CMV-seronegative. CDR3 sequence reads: CASRTSTDTQYF. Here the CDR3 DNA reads TGTGCCAGCCGGACTAGTACAGATACGCAGTATTTT.